The source of this T cell receptor beta chain is a study of T cell changes during pregnancy in multiple sclerosis. From germline, CDR1 is SGHTA and CDR2 FQGNSA. Trimming took off 5 bases at V and 3 bases at J, with 10 bases between the two ends. This CDR3 is 14 amino acids long. The assay was immunoSEQ multiplex PCR, and TCRdb's table has in-frame clones only and misses some. The sample includes about 18,000 clones, 88% of them seen just once. The chain combines TRBV7-2 with TRBJ1-4; D gene ambiguous. This specimen consisted of CD4+ T cells from peripheral blood mononuclear cells, obtained in the first trimester of pregnancy. The TCR originated in a female donor in good health, enrolled as a control in a pregnancy study. CDR3: CASSQFGSNEKLFF. The CDR3 DNA sequence: TGTGCCAGCAGCCAATTCGGGTCTAATGAAAAACTGTTTTTT.